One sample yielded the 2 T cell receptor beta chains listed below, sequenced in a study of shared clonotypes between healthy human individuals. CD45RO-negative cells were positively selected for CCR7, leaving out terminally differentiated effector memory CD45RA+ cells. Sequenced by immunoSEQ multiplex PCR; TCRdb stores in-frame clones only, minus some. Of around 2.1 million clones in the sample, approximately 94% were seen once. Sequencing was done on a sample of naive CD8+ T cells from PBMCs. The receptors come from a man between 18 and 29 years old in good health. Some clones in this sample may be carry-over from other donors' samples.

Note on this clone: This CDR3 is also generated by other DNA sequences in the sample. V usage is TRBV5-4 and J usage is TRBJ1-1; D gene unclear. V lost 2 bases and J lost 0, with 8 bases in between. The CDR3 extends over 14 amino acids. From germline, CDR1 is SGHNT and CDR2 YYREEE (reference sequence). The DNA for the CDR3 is TGTGCCAGCAGCTTCGTCGGAATGAACACTGAAGCTTTCTTT. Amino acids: CASSFVGMNTEAFF.

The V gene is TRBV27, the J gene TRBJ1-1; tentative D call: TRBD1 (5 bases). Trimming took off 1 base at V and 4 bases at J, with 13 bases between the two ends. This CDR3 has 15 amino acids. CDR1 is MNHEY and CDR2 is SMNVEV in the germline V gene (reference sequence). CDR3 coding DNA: TGTGCCAGCAGTTTATTGAGGGGCGGGGGCACTGAAGCTTTCTTT. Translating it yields CASSLLRGGGTEAFF.